This TCR beta chain was captured in a study of blood T cell repertoires in COVID-19. The overall study: Specimens from acute and convalescent COVID-19 originated in the United States, Italy and Spain.

How the authors handled the data: Reference gene primer amplification gave nucleated cell count estimates. Some clones are missing from TCRdb's copy, which holds only in-frame ones; the method was immunoSEQ multiplex PCR. V and J calls and clone size are given by that table; D and trimming were obtained from the DNA. The sample holds 300,000 or so clones, roughly 90% seen once. Germline V lookup: CDR1 SQVTM, CDR2 ANQGSEA. CDR3 length: 13 amino acids. Trimming removed 6 bases at V and 5 bases at J, with 16 bases between. The clonotype was recovered from a man younger than 30 who had recovered from COVID-19. Sequencing was done on a sample of peripheral blood. J is TRBJ2-5 and V is TRBV29-1; perhaps TRBD1 as D (5 bases). The DNA for the CDR3 is TGCAGCGTCCCCGCAGGGTCCGGTGAGACCCAGTACTTC. This encodes CSVPAGSGETQYF.